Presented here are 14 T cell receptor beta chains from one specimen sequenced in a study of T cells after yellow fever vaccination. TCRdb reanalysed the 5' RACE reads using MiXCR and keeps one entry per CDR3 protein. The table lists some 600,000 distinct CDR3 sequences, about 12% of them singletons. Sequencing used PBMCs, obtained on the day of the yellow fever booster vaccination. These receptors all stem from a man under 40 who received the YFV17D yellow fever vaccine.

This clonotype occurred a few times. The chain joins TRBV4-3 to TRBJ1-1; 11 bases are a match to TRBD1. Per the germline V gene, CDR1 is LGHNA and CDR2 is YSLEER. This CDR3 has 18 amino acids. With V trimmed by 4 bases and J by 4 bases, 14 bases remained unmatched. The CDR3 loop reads CASSLLYGGTGGGTEAFF. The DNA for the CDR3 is TGCGCCAGCAGCCTTCTCTACGGGGGGACAGGGGGTGGCACTGAAGCTTTCTTT.

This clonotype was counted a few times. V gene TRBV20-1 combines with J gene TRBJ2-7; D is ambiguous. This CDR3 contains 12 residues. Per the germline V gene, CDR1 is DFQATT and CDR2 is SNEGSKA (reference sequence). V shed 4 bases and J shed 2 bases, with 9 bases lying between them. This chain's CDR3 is CSAKAQPYEQYF. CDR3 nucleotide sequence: TGCAGTGCTAAGGCACAACCCTACGAGCAGTACTTC.

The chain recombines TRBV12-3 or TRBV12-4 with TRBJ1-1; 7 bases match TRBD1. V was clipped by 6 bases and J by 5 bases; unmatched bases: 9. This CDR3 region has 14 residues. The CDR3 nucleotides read TGTGCCAGCAGGACCGACAGGGCGGGTACTGAAGCTTTCTTT. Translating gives CASRTDRAGTEAFF.

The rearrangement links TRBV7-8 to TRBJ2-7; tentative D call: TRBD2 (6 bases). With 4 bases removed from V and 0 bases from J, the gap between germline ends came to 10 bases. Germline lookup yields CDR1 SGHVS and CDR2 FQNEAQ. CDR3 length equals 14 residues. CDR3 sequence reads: CASSWRDSSYEQYF. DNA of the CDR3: TGTGCCAGCAGCTGGCGGGATAGCTCCTACGAGCAGTACTTC.

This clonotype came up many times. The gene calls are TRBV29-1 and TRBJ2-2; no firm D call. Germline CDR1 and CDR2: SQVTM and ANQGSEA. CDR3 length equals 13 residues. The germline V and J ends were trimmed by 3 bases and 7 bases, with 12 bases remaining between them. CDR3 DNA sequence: TGCAGCGTTGATGTGGAGTACGGCGGGGAGCTGTTTTTT. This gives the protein CSVDVEYGGELFF.

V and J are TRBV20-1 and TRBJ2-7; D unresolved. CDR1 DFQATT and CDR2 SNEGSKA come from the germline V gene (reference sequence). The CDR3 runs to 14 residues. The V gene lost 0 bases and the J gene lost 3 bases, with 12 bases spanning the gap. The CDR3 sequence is CSARDGEVYYEQYF. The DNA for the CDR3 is TGCAGTGCTAGAGATGGTGAGGTATACTACGAGCAGTACTTC.

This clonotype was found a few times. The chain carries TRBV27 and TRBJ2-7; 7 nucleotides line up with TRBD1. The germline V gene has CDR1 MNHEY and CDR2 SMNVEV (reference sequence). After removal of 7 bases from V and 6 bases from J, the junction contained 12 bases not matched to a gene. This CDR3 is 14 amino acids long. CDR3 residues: CASKGDSRSGEQYF. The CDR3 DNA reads TGTGCCAGCAAAGGGGACAGCCGAAGCGGCGAGCAGTACTTC.

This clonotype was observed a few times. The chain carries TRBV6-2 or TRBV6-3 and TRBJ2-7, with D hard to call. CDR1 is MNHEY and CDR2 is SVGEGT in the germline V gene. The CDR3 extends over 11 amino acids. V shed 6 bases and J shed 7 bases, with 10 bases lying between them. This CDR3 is CASSSVREQYF. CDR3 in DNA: TGTGCCAGCAGCTCCGTAAGGGAGCAGTACTTC.

The CDR3 sequence is CASRPIEPPSYEQYF. As DNA, the CDR3 is TGCGCCAGCAGACCTATAGAGCCTCCTTCCTACGAGCAGTACTTC. The chain couples TRBV4-3 to TRBJ2-7; D call uncertain. This CDR3 has 15 amino acids. The V gene's germline CDR1 is LGHNA and CDR2 YSLEER. V was cut by 6 bases and J by 1 base, with 16 bases left in between.

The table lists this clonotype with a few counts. CDR3 region: CASSPLASADTQYF. DNA for the CDR3: TGTGCCAGCAGCCCGTTAGCTAGCGCAGATACGCAGTATTTT. This rearrangement joins TRBV7-6 to TRBJ2-3; D might be TRBD2 (6 bases). Germline V gene sequence: CDR1 SGHVS, CDR2 FNYEAQ. Trimming took 5 bases from V and 4 from J, leaving 13 bases between them. The CDR3 consists of 14 residues.

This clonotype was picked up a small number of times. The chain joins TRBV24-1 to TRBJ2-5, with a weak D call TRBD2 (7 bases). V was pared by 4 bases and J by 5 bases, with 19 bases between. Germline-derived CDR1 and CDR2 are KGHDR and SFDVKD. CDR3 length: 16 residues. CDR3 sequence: CATSEYEGGVRETQYF. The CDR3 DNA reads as TGTGCCACCAGTGAATACGAGGGGGGGGTCCGGGAGACCCAGTACTTC.

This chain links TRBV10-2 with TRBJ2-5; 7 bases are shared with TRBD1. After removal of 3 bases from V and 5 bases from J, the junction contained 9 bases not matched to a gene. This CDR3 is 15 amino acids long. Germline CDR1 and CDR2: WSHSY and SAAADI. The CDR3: CASSEPSGGRETQYF. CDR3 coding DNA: TGCGCCAGCAGTGAACCTTCAGGGGGACGGGAGACCCAGTACTTC.

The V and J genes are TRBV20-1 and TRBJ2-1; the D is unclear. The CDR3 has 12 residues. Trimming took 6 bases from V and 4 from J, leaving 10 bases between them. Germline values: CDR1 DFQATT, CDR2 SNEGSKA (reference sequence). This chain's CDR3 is CSASTQYNEQFF. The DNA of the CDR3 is TGCAGTGCCTCGACTCAATACAATGAGCAGTTCTTC.

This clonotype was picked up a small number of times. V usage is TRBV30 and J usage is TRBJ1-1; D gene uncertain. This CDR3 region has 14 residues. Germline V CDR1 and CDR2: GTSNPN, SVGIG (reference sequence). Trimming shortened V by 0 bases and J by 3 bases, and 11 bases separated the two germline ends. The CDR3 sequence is CAWSVSVEDTEAFF. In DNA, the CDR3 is TGTGCCTGGAGTGTGAGCGTAGAGGACACTGAAGCTTTCTTT.